The sequence of this TCR beta chain was determined in a study of OX40 agonist ivuxolimab in advanced cancers. Describing the broader study: The costimulatory receptor OX40 (CD134) was targeted by ivuxolimab, a fully human IgG2 agonistic monoclonal antibody. Partial responses occurred in three dose-escalation patients, of whom one had hepatocellular carcinoma and two had cutaneous melanoma. The purpose of peripheral TCRbeta sequencing was to test whether ivuxolimab changed TCR sequence diversity and led to clonal T-cell expansion. Of the approximately 53 patients in dose escalation, about 20 had hepatocellular carcinoma, roughly 15 had melanoma, 9 had renal cell carcinoma and 9 had head and neck cancer. Patients were allowed to have had prior anti-PD-1, anti-PD-L1 or anti-CTLA-4 therapy, and roughly two fifths of the dose-escalation patients had been treated with checkpoint inhibitors. The dose-escalation cohort was 80% to 90% male with a mean age of approximately 60 years, ranging from roughly 23 to 80. Intravenous ivuxolimab was administered to patients every 2 weeks at six dose levels: 0.01, 0.1, 0.3, 1.5, 3 and 10 mg/kg. The monotherapy dose-escalation portion (N ≈ 57 patients) of the phase I ivuxolimab trial is reported in the paper.

Germline trimming: 0 bases from V, 5 bases from J; junction bases outside gene matches: 5. Including the terminal cysteine and phenylalanine, the CDR3 comprises 16 residues. CDR3 DNA only is kept here, 48 bases in frame from base 1. CDR1 and CDR2 are drawn from the germline V gene: SGDLS, YYNGEE. The trial excluded patients who had a history of autoimmune disease or were on systemic immunosuppression. Peripheral blood for TCR sequencing was collected from all dose cohorts at baseline, on cycle 4 day 1, and on cycle 7 day 1. The samples were taken from a phase I, first-in-human, multicenter, open-label dose-escalation trial of ivuxolimab. Adults with locally advanced or metastatic melanoma, renal cell, hepatocellular, or head and neck squamous cell carcinoma were enrolled in the trial. Before TCR sequencing, CD4+ T cells and CD8+ T cells from peripheral blood were sorted into separate populations.

To sequence the TCRbeta CDR3 region, genomic DNA was isolated from the sorted cells. The immunoSEQ Assay was used for sequencing of TCRbeta CDR3 regions. TCRdb mirrors the immuneACCESS table, restricted to in-frame sequences. Some clones are absent from its copies; in checked studies, under half trace to an unresolved V gene, and the reason for the others is unknown. Present in this sample are over 30,000 clones, about 80% of which were seen just once. Approximately 12% of the sample comes from the top ten. As for this clone: Its antigen is unknown. No much larger clonotype is one base removed from it; base qualities were not supplied.

General study outcomes and caveats: Low levels of normalized T-cell clonal expansion were also seen in some patients who did not respond. The antigen specificity of the clonally expanded peripheral T cells was not determined. After ivuxolimab, CD8+ T cells had more expanded clones than CD4+ T cells on average. In the 0.1-3.0 mg/kg groups, partial responders were among the patients with the lowest normalized peripheral clonal expansion, particularly in CD8+ T cells. Clonal expansion of both CD4+ and CD8+ blood T cells was observed from baseline to week 6 at doses 0.1 to 3.0 mg/kg.

Recombination joined TRBV9 with TRBJ2-2; TRBD2 agrees with 9 junctional bases. The material sequenced was CD4+ or CD8+ T cells sorted from blood, taken in a trial of the OX40 agonist ivuxolimab. The receptor's source is an adult with an advanced solid tumor such as melanoma, head and neck, liver or kidney cancer. The CDR3 amino acid sequence is: CASSVAAGGLTGELFF. The DNA reads TGTGCCAGCAGCGTAGCTGCGGGGGGGCTGACCGGGGAGCTGTTTTTT.